The T cell receptor beta chain described here comes from a study of PD-L1 blockade in urothelial cancer. Study information: Blood analysis took place 3 weeks (second dose) and 6 weeks after treatment start. Blood yielded a median of approximately 130,000 T cells per sample. Study-wide points: Better survival was predicted when blood TCR clonality before treatment fell below the median.

Worth noting for this clone: Its specificity is not known.

Some clones are missing from TCRdb's copy, which holds only in-frame ones; the method was immunoSEQ multiplex PCR. The table has about 40,000 clones, around 88% seen once. The germline V gene has CDR1 KGHSH and CDR2 LQKENI. The CDR3 is 17 residues long. Trimming removed 6 bases from V and 0 bases from J, with 18 bases in between. Time point given: peripheral blood 6 weeks after treatment start. Patients were diagnosed with urothelial carcinoma, either locally advanced or metastatic. The rearrangement joins TRBV18 to TRBJ1-5; D possibly corresponds to TRBD1 (5 bases). Specimen: PBMCs, collected around atezolizumab (anti-PD-L1) treatment. This receptor was identified in a man between 60 and 75 years old with urothelial cancer. The CDR3 loop is CASSADSSVNSNQPQHF. The CDR3 coding sequence is TGTGCCAGCTCGGCCGACAGTTCGGTCAATAGCAATCAGCCCCAGCATTTT.